The table lists the clone carrying this TCR beta chain with many counts. The antigen is not known. Time point described: patch test 1, 2 weeks after DPC sensitization. Treatment reported: therapeutic diphenylcyclopropenone sensitization with weekly scalp DPC. The template was total RNA from unfractionated whole blood. TCRdb used MiXCR to reprocess the RACE reads, holding one entry per CDR3 protein. The table includes tens of thousands of distinct CDR3 sequences, 5% to 8% detected once. This specimen belongs to a study of human T cells and chemical hapten exposure. The study's findings and limits: Having alopecia, the donors may differ immunologically from healthy people. No alteration of TCRs above 1 in 1000 frequency was seen with DPC sensitization.

This TCR was sampled from a woman aged 25 to 45 with alopecia areata. Some clones in this sample may be carry-over from other donors' samples. This sample comprised whole blood, obtained in connection with sensitization to the hapten diphenylcyclopropenone (DPC).

The chain's CDR3 is CASSPSGQGHQPQHF. In DNA, the CDR3 is TGTGCCAGCAGCCCTAGCGGGCAGGGCCATCAGCCCCAGCATTTT. The rearrangement joins TRBV7-2 to TRBJ1-5; D may be TRBD1 (5 bases). Germline V CDR1 and CDR2: SGHTA, FQGNSA. The CDR3 covers 15 residues. Trimming cost V 5 bases and J 5 bases, with 16 bases left between them.